Described below is a single TCR beta chain sequence and its context. These data are taken from a study of blood T cell repertoires in COVID-19. Study as a whole: Sites in the United States, Italy and Spain provided acute and convalescent COVID-19 samples.

Trimming took off 6 bases at V and 0 bases at J, with 12 bases between the two ends. The germline V gene has CDR1 SNHLY and CDR2 FYNNEI. The CDR3 runs to 15 residues. Libraries were prepared by immunoSEQ multiplex PCR; TCRdb keeps only in-frame clonotypes and omits some of them. The profile shows under 80,000 clones, approximately 80% of them singletons. This sequence was found in a woman of 80 years or more with active or convalescent COVID-19. The rearrangement links TRBV2 to TRBJ2-1; D may be TRBD2 (6 bases). The source material was peripheral blood. The CDR3 region is CASSKLASSYNEQFF. The CDR3 DNA is TGTGCCAGCAGCAAACTAGCCAGCTCCTACAATGAGCAGTTCTTC.